This T cell receptor (beta chain) was sequenced for a study of blood T cell repertoires in COVID-19. Study-wide background: COVID-19 samples from acute and convalescent phases originated in the United States, Italy and Spain. PBMCs, B-cell-depleted T cells, or T cells were the source of the cDNA or gDNA that made up the material.

How the authors handled the data: Scientists estimated how many nucleated cells there were by amplifying reference gene primers. Sequenced by immunoSEQ multiplex PCR; TCRdb stores in-frame clones only, minus some. V, J and clone size reflect that table, while D and trimming were determined from the DNA. The repertoire holds under 80,000 clones, with approximately 83% as singletons. This CDR3 contains 15 residues. Germline CDR1 reads LNHDA; CDR2 reads SQIVND (reference sequence). V dropped 1 base and J dropped 4 bases, with 10 bases sitting between them. Source material: peripheral blood. V and J are TRBV19 and TRBJ2-2; maybe TRBD2 (7 bases). The receptor was derived from a woman aged 55 to 70 with acute or convalescent COVID-19. The chain's CDR3 is CASSIVGGATGELFF. DNA for the CDR3: TGTGCCAGTAGTATAGTGGGGGGGGCCACCGGGGAGCTGTTTTTT.